This entry features one T cell receptor beta chain sequence. Patients of the Seattle cohort, enrolled during active infection, were followed longitudinally. These data belong to a study of blood T cell repertoires in COVID-19. Study at large: PBMCs, B-cell-depleted T cells, or T cells provided the cDNA or gDNA that made up the material.

How the authors handled the data: The authors estimated nucleated cell counts from reference gene primer amplification. Sequencing used immunoSEQ multiplex PCR; TCRdb keeps in-frame clones, though not all of them. Clonal size and the V and J genes are those of that table, whereas D and trimming came from the DNA. Here the sample spans some 360,000 clones, 87% being singletons. The ends were cut back, 3 bases at V and 0 bases at J, with 10 bases in the middle. The length of the CDR3 is 15 residues. CDR1 and CDR2 (germline): SGHDT, YYEEEE. This TCR was sampled from a woman aged 55-70 years with COVID-19, enrolled during active disease. The sample comprised peripheral blood. V is TRBV5-6 and J is TRBJ1-5; TRBD1 might be the D (5 bases). The CDR3 bases are TGTGCCAGCAGCTCACTACAGGTTAGCAATCAGCCCCAGCATTTT. Protein sequence: CASSSLQVSNQPQHF.